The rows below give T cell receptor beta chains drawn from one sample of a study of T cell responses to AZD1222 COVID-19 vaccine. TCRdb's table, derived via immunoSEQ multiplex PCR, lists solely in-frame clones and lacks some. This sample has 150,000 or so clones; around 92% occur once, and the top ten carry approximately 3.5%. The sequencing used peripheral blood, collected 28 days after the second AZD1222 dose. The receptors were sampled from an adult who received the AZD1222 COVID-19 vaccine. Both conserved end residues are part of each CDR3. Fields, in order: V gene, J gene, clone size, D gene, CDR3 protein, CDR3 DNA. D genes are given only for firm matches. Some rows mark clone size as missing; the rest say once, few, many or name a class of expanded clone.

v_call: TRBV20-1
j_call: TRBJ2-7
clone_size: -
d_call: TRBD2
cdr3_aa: CSASRGAYEQYF
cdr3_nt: TGCAGTGCTAGTCGGGGGGCCTACGAGCAGTACTTC

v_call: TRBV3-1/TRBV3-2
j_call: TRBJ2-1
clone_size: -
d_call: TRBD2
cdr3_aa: CASSQENSGRVGSYNEQFF
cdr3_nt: TGTGCCAGCAGCCAAGAGAACAGCGGGAGAGTCGGCTCCTACAATGAGCAGTTCTTC

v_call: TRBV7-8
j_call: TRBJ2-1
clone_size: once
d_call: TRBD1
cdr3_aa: CASSTRQGRTYNEQFF
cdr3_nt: TGTGCCAGCAGCACCAGACAGGGTCGGACCTACAATGAGCAGTTCTTC

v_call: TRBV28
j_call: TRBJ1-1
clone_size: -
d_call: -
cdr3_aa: CASSGHPNTEAFF
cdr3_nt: TGTGCCAGCAGCGGCCATCCGAACACTGAAGCTTTCTTT

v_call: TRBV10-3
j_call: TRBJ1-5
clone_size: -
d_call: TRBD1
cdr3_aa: CAISALGTGVGQPQHF
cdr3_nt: TGTGCCATCAGTGCCCTCGGGACAGGGGTAGGTCAGCCCCAGCATTTT

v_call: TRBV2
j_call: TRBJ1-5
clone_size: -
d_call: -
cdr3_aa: CASSAGPLDVVSQHF
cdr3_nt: TGTGCCAGCAGTGCCGGGCCCTTAGACGTTGTTTCCCAGCATTTT

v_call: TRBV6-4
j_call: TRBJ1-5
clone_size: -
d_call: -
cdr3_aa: CASSDEQDQPQHF
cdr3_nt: TGTGCCAGCAGTGACGAACAGGATCAGCCCCAGCATTTT

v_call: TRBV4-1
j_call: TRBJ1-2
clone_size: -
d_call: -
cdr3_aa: CASSLWGGRVEGYTF
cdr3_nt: TGCGCCAGCAGCCTCTGGGGAGGCCGAGTTGAAGGCTACACCTTC

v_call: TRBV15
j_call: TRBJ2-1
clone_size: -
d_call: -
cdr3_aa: CATSRDEWRLHEQFF
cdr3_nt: TGTGCCACCAGCAGAGATGAGTGGAGACTGCATGAGCAGTTCTTC

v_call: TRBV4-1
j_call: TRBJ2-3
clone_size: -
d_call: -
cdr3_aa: CASSQGIAGTDTQYF
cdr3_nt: TGCGCCAGCAGCCAAGGCATAGCGGGCACAGATACGCAGTATTTT

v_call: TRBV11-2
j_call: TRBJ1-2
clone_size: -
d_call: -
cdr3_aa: CASSPRSGAHYGYTF
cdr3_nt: TGTGCCAGCAGCCCCCGGTCAGGTGCTCACTATGGCTACACCTTC

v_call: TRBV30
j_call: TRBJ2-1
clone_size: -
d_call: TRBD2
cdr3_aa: CAWSRGRANEQFF
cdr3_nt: TGTGCCTGGAGTCGAGGGAGGGCCAATGAGCAGTTCTTC

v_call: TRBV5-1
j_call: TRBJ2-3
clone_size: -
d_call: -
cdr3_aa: CASSLTGYSTDTQYF
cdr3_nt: TGCGCCAGCAGCTTGACAGGATATAGCACAGATACGCAGTATTTT

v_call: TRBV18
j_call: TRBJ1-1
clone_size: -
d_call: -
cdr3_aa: CASSPRPVTEHKMNTEAFF
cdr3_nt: TGTGCCAGCTCACCACGCCCCGTTACTGAACACAAAATGAACACTGAAGCTTTCTTT

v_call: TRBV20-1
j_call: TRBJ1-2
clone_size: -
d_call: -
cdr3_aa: CSARAGGGYTF
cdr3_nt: TGCAGTGCTAGAGCCGGGGGAGGCTACACCTTC

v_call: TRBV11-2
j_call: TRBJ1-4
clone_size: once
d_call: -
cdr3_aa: CASSLREDEKLFF
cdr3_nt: TGTGCCAGCAGTCTCAGGGAAGATGAAAAACTGTTTTTT

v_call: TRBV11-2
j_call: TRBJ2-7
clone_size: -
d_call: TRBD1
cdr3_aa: CASSLEGQGVSSYEQYF
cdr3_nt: TGTGCCAGCAGCTTAGAGGGACAGGGGGTGAGCTCCTACGAGCAGTACTTC

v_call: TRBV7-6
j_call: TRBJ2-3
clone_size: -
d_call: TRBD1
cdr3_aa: CASSLGQGSDTQYF
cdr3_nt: TGTGCCAGCAGCTTAGGACAGGGGTCAGATACGCAGTATTTT

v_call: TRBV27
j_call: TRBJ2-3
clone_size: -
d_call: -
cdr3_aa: CASSLAGQTLYRADTQYF
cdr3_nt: TGTGCCAGCAGTTTAGCGGGCCAAACCCTTTATCGCGCAGATACGCAGTATTTT

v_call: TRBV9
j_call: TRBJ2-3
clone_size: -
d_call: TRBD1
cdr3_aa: CASSPSPGQVDTQYF
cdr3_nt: TGTGCCAGCAGCCCCTCGCCGGGACAGGTAGATACGCAGTATTTT

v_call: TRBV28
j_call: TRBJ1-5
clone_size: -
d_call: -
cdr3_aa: CASSFRQLDQPQHF
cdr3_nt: TGTGCCAGCAGTTTTCGGCAGTTGGATCAGCCCCAGCATTTT

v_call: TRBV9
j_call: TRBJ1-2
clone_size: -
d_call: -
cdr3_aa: CASRQTNYGYTF
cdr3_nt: TGTGCCAGCCGGCAGACTAACTATGGCTACACCTTC

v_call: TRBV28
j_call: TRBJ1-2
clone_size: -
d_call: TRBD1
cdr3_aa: CASRGQGEGYGYTF
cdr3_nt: TGTGCCAGCAGGGGGCAGGGGGAGGGCTATGGCTACACCTTC

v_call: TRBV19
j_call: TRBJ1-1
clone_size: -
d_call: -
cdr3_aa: CASSILRDTEAFF
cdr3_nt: TGTGCCAGTAGTATTCTCCGGGACACTGAAGCTTTCTTT

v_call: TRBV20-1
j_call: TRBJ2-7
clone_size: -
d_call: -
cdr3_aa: CSAAGGYEQYF
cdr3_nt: TGCAGTGCTGCTGGGGGGTACGAGCAGTACTTC

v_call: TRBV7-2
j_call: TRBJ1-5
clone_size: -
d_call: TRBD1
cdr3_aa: CASSSGQGAINQPQHF
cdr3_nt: TGTGCCAGCAGCTCCGGACAGGGGGCGATCAATCAGCCCCAGCATTTT

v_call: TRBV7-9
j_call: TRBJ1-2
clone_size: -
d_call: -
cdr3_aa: CASSITGTAANYGYTF
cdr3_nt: TGTGCCAGCAGCATTACCGGGACCGCAGCTAACTATGGCTACACCTTC

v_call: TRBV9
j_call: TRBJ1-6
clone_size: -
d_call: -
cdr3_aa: CASSVDQGNNSPLHF
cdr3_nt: TGTGCCAGCAGCGTAGACCAGGGAAATAATTCACCCCTCCACTTT

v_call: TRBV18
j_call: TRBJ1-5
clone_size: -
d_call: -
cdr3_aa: CASSPRTASNQPQHF
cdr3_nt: TGTGCCAGCTCACCTCGGACGGCTAGCAATCAGCCCCAGCATTTT

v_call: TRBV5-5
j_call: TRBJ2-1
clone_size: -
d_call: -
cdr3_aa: CASSLEGSSYNEQFF
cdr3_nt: TGTGCCAGCAGCTTGGAGGGGAGCTCCTACAATGAGCAGTTCTTC

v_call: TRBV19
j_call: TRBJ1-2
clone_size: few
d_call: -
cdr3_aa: CASSINGGLDGYTF
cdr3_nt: TGTGCCAGTAGTATTAACGGGGGGCTGGATGGCTACACCTTC

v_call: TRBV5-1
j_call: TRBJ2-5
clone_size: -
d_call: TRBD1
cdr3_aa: CASSQGQGTGETQYF
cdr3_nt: TGCGCCAGCAGCCAAGGACAGGGCACAGGAGAGACCCAGTACTTC

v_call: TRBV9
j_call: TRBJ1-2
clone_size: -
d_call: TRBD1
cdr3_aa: CASSVEGQGSGYGYTF
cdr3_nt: TGTGCCAGCAGCGTAGAGGGACAGGGAAGTGGCTATGGCTACACCTTC

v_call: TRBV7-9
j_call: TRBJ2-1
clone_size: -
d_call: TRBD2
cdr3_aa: CASSLLAGDTYNEQFF
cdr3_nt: TGTGCCAGCAGCTTACTAGCGGGAGATACCTACAATGAGCAGTTCTTC

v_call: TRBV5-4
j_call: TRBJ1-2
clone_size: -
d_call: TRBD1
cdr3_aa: CASSLPQGNYGYTF
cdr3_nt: TGTGCCAGCAGCTTGCCACAGGGGAACTATGGCTACACCTTC

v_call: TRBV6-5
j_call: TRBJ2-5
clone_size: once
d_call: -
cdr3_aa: CASGREIQETQYF
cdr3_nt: TGTGCCAGCGGCAGGGAAATACAAGAGACCCAGTACTTC

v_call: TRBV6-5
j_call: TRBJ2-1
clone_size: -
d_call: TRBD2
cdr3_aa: CASSPWGLAGGEQFF
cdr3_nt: TGTGCCAGCAGTCCCTGGGGACTAGCGGGGGGGGAGCAGTTCTTC

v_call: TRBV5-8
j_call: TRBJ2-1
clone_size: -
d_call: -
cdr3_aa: CASSFLGPNEQFF
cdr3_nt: TGTGCCAGCAGCTTTCTTGGACCGAATGAGCAGTTCTTC

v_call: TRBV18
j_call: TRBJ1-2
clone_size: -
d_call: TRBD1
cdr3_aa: CASSPRDRGANYGYTF
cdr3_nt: TGTGCCAGCTCACCACGGGACAGAGGAGCTAACTATGGCTACACCTTC

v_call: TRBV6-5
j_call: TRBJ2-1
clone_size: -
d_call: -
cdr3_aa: CASSYRQYNEQFF
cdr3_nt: TGTGCCAGCAGTTACCGCCAATACAATGAGCAGTTCTTC

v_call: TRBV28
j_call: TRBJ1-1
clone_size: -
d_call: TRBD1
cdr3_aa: CASSLRQGAAEAFF
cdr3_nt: TGTGCCAGCAGTTTACGACAGGGGGCCGCTGAAGCTTTCTTT

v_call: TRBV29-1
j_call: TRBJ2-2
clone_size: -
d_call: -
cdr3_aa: CSVPRDPNTGELFF
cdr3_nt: TGCAGCGTCCCCCGGGACCCTAACACCGGGGAGCTGTTTTTT

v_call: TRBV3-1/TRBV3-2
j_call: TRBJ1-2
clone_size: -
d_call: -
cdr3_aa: CASSQGVGSWGYTF
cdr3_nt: TGTGCCAGCAGCCAAGGAGTAGGCAGTTGGGGCTACACCTTC

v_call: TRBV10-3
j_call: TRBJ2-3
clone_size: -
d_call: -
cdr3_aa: CAISEPRSDTQYF
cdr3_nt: TGTGCCATCAGTGAGCCTCGATCGGATACGCAGTATTTT

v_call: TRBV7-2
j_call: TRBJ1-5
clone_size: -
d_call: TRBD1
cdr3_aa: CASSPGQNQPQHF
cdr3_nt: TGTGCCAGCAGCCCGGGACAGAATCAGCCCCAGCATTTT

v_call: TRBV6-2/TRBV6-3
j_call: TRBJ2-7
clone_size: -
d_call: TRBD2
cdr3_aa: CASSRTSGRAGEQYF
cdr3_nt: TGTGCCAGCAGTCGGACTAGCGGGAGGGCGGGGGAGCAGTACTTC

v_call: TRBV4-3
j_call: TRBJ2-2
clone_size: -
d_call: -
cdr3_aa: CASSPKSAGELFF
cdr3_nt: TGCGCCAGCAGCCCCAAGTCGGCCGGGGAGCTGTTTTTT

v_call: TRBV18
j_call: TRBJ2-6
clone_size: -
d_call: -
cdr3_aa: CASSPMGQSGANVLTF
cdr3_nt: TGTGCCAGCTCACCAATGGGGCAATCTGGGGCCAACGTCCTGACTTTC

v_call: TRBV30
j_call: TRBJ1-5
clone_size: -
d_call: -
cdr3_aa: CAWSSPIRGQPQHF
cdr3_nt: TGTGCCTGGAGTTCCCCGATTAGGGGTCAGCCCCAGCATTTT

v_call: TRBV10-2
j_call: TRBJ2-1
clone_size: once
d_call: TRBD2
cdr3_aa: CASRAGSGRAINEQFF
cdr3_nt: TGCGCCAGCAGGGCTGGTAGCGGGAGGGCCATAAATGAGCAGTTCTTC

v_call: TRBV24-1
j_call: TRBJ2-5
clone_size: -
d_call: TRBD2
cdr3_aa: CATSASGGPKETQYF
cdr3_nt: TGTGCCACCAGTGCTAGCGGGGGGCCCAAAGAGACCCAGTACTTC

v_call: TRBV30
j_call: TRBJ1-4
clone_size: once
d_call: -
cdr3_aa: CAWRPAGAEKLFF
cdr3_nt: TGTGCCTGGCGCCCCGCCGGGGCCGAAAAACTGTTTTTT

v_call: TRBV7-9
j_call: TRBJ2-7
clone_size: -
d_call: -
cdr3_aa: CASSLHRDSYEQYF
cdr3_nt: TGTGCCAGCAGCTTACACAGGGACTCCTACGAGCAGTACTTC

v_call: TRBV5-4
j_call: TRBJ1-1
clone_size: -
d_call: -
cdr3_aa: CASSLGLRDVEAFF
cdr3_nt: TGTGCCAGCAGCTTGGGGCTCAGGGATGTGGAAGCTTTCTTT

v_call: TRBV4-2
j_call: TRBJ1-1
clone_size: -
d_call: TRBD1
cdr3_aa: CASSQGGTGGNTEAFF
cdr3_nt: TGTGCCAGCAGCCAAGGGGGGACAGGGGGAAACACTGAAGCTTTCTTT